The 6 T cell receptor beta chains below were found in one sample sequenced in a study of blood T cell repertoires in COVID-19. Generated by immunoSEQ multiplex PCR, the TCRdb table keeps only in-frame clones and is missing some. The repertoire holds more than 60,000 clones, with roughly nine tenths as singletons. The sample taken for sequencing was peripheral blood. The origin of the receptors is a woman of 80 years or more with active or convalescent COVID-19.

This clone was counted a few times. The J gene is TRBJ2-5, the V gene TRBV3-1 (or the pseudogene TRBV3-2), with TRBD1 matching 11 bases. Looked up from germline, CDR1 is LGHDT and CDR2 is YNNKEL (reference sequence). This CDR3 contains 16 residues. V gave up 4 bases and J gave up 4 bases; unmatched junction bases: 8. CDR3 sequence: CASSPRTGGGIETQYF. The CDR3 DNA is TGTGCCAGCAGCCCCCGGACAGGGGGCGGTATAGAGACCCAGTACTTC.

The gene calls are TRBV28 and TRBJ2-7; D is undetermined. V was pared by 2 bases and J by 2 bases, with 10 bases between. The germline gives CDR1 MDHEN, CDR2 SYDVKM. This CDR3 is built from 14 residues. The CDR3 spells CASSLPRYPYEQYF. In nucleotides, the CDR3 is TGTGCCAGCAGTTTACCCAGGTATCCCTACGAGCAGTACTTC. The variable domain in full, with the rest retrieved from reference TRBV28 and TRBJ2-7, is DVKVTQSSRYLVKRTGEKVFLECVQDMDHENMFWYRQDPGLGLRLIYFSYDVKMKEKGDIPEGYSVSREKKERFSLILESASTNQTSMYLCASSLPRYPYEQYFGPGTRLTVT.

V usage is TRBV27 and J usage is TRBJ2-2, with D maybe TRBD1 (7 bases). The CDR3 has 16 amino acids. Germline V CDR1 and CDR2: MNHEY, SMNVEV (reference sequence). The V end lost 4 bases, the J end lost 1 base, and 13 bases lay between the germline ends. The CDR3 reads CASSSAGGWNTGELFF. The CDR3 DNA reads TGTGCCAGCAGTTCGGCAGGGGGGTGGAACACCGGGGAGCTGTTTTTT.

V gene TRBV28 combines with J gene TRBJ2-7; the match to TRBD2 covers 11 bases. Trimming removed 8 bases from V and 1 base from J; junction bases left unmatched: 4. The CDR3 runs to 14 residues. CDR1 is MDHEN, CDR2 SYDVKM, per germline. CDR3 in amino acids: CASGGTSGSYEQYF. The CDR3 bases are TGTGCCAGCGGGGGGACTAGCGGATCCTACGAGCAGTACTTC.

This sequence joins TRBV7-9 and TRBJ2-6, with D hard to call. V was trimmed by 5 bases and J by 2 bases, leaving 7 bases between them. This CDR3 has 14 residues. The germline CDR1 and CDR2 sequences are SEHNR and FQNEAQ (reference sequence). DNA of the CDR3: TGTGCCAGCAGCCTCCCGGCTGGGGCCAACGTCCTGACTTTC. It encodes CASSLPAGANVLTF.

The V and J genes are TRBV6-1 and TRBJ1-6; 10 nucleotides match TRBD1. J gave up 7 bases and V 2 bases, and 17 bases lay outside the gene matches. This CDR3 contains 20 residues. The germline V gene encodes CDR1 MNHNS and CDR2 SASEGT. The CDR3 spells CASSELTMASTGGSNSPLHF. In DNA form, the CDR3 reads TGTGCCAGCAGTGAACTTACGATGGCCTCGACAGGGGGCTCAAATTCACCCCTCCACTTT.